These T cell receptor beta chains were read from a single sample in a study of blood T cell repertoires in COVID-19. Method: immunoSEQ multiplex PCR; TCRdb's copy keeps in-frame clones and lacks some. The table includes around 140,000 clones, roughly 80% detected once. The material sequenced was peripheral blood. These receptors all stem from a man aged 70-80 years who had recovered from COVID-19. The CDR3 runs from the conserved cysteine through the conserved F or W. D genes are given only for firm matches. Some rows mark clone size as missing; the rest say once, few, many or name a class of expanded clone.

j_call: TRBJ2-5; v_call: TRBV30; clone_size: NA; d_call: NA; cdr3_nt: TGTGCCTGGAGTCCGCCTAGCGAGACCCAGTACTTC; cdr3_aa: CAWSPPSETQYF
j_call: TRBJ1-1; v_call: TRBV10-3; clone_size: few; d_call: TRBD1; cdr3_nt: TGTGCCATCAGTAAAGGGGGCCGGGGGAACACTGAAGCTTTCTTT; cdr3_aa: CAISKGGRGNTEAFF
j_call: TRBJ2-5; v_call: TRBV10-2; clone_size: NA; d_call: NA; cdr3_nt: TGCGCCAGCAGTGAGTCTGGCAGGGAAGAGACCCAGTACTTC; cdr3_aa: CASSESGREETQYF
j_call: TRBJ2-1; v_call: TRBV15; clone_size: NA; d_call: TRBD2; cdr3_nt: TGTGCCACCAGCAGATCCGGACTAGCGGGATTTGAGCAGTTCTTC; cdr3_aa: CATSRSGLAGFEQFF
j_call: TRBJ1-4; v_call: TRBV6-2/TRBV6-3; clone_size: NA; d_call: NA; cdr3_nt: TGTGCCAGCCGCCTCCAAAGACAGGAAGAAGCAACTAATGAAAAACTGTTTTTT; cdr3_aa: CASRLQRQEEATNEKLFF
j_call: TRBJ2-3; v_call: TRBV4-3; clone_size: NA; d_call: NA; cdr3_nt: TGCGCCAGCAGCCAAGTGGGGGGTAGCACAGATACGCAGTATTTT; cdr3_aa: CASSQVGGSTDTQYF
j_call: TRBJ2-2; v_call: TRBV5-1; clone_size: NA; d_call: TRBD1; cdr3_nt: TGCGCCAGCAGTCCGGGACAGGGGCCCCCCGGGGAGCTGTTTTTT; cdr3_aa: CASSPGQGPPGELFF
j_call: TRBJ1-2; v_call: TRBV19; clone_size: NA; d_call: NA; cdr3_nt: TGTGCCAGCAGTTTCAGGGCTAACTATGGCTACACCTTC; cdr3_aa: CASSFRANYGYTF
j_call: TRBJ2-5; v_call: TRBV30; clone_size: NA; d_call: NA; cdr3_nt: TGTGCCTGGAGTCTACGGGGCCAAGAGACCCAGTACTTC; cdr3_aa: CAWSLRGQETQYF
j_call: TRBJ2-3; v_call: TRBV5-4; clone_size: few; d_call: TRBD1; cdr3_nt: TGTGCCAGCAATGAGGGACAGGACACAGATACGCAGTATTTT; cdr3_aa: CASNEGQDTDTQYF
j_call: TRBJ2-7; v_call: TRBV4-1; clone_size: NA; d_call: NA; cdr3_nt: TGCGCCAGCAGCCAAGATATCGGCGGGGCGGGAGAGCAGTACTTC; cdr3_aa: CASSQDIGGAGEQYF
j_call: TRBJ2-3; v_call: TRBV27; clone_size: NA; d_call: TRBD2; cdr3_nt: TGTGCCAGCAGTTATTTAGCGGGAGGCCTCACAGATACGCAGTATTTT; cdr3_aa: CASSYLAGGLTDTQYF
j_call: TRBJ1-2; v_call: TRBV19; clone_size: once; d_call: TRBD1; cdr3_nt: TGTGCCAGTATGGACGGCCCGGGACAGCTCTATGGCTACACCTTC; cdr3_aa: CASMDGPGQLYGYTF
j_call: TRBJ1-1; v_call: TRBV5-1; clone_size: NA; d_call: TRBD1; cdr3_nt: TGCGCCAGCAGCGGGAAACAGGGGGCCACTGAAGCTTTCTTT; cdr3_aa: CASSGKQGATEAFF
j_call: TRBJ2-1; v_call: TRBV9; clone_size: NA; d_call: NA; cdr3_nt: TGTGCCAGCAGCGCGGAGGGGGCGATCGCCTACAATGAGCAGTTCTTC; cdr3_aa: CASSAEGAIAYNEQFF
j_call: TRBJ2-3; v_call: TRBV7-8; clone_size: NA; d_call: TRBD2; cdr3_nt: TGTGCCAGCAGCTTCGGACTAGCGGCCGTCACAGATACGCAGTATTTT; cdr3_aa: CASSFGLAAVTDTQYF
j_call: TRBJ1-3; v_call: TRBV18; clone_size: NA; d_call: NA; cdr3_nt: TGTGCCAGCTCACCACAGCCCGACTCTGGAAACACCATATATTTT; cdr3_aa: CASSPQPDSGNTIYF
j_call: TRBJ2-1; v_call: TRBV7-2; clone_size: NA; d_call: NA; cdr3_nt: TGTGCCAGCAGCCCGACTCACAATGAGCAGTTCTTC; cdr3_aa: CASSPTHNEQFF
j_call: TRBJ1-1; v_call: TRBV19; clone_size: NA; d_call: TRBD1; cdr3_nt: TGTGCCAGTAGTGCCCAGGGGGCATGGACTGAAGCTTTCTTT; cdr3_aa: CASSAQGAWTEAFF
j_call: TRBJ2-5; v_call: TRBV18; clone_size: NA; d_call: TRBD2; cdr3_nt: TGTGCCAGCTCACGGGTAGGCCTCCGGACTAGCGGCCAAGAGACCCAGTACTTC; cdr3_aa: CASSRVGLRTSGQETQYF
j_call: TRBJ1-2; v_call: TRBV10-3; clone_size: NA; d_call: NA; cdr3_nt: TGTGCCACCAAGAAAGGGGCTTCCTATGGCTACACCTTC; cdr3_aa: CATKKGASYGYTF
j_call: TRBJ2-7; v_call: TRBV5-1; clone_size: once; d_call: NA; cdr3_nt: TGCGCCAGCGGCGGGACTGACTCCTACGAGCAGTATTTC; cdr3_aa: CASGGTDSYEQYF
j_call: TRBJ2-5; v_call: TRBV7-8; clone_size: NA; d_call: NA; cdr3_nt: TGTGCCAGCAGCTTACAGGGCGCCCACCAAGAGACCCAGTACTTC; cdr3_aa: CASSLQGAHQETQYF
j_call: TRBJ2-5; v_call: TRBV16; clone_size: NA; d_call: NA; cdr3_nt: TGTGCCAGCAGCCATGGCGTAACAGCCCAAGAGACCCAGTACTTC; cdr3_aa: CASSHGVTAQETQYF
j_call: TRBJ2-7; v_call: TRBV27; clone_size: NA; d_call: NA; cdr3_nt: TGTGCCAGCAGGGGAGGGGGCTCCTACGAGCAGTACTTC; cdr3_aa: CASRGGGSYEQYF
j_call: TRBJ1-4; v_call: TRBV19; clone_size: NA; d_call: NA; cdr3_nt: TGTGCCAGTCTCCAGCGGGGGTTTGGGGATGAAAAACTGTTTTTT; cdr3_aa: CASLQRGFGDEKLFF
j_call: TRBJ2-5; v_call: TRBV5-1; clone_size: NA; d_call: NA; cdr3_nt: TGCGCCAGCAGCTCCGGGACTCTTCAAGAGACCCAGTACTTC; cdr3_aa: CASSSGTLQETQYF
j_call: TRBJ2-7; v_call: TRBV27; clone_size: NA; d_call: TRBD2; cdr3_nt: TGTGCCAGCAGAACCGGGACTAGCGGGCCGAACGAGCAGTACTTC; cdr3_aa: CASRTGTSGPNEQYF
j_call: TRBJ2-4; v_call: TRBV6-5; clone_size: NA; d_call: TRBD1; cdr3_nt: TGTGCCAGCAAAATCGGACAGGGAAACATTCAGTACTTC; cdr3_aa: CASKIGQGNIQYF
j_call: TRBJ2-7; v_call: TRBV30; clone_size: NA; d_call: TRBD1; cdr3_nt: TGTGCCTGGGAAAGGGACAGCCGGGAAGAGCAGTACTTC; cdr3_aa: CAWERDSREEQYF
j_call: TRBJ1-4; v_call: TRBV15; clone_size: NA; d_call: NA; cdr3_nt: TGTGCCACCGAGCGGAGACCCTCAACTAATGAAAAACTGTTTTTT; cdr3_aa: CATERRPSTNEKLFF
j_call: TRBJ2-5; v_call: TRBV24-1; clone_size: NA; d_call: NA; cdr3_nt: TGTGCCACCCCCAAAATCAGGGGAGAGGAGACCCAGTACTTC; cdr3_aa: CATPKIRGEETQYF
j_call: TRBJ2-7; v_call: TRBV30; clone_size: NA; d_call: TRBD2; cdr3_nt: TGTGCCTGGAAGACTAGCGGAACCTACGAGCAGTACTTC; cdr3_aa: CAWKTSGTYEQYF
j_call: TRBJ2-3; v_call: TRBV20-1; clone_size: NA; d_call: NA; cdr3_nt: TGCAGTGCTAGTTGGCATCGGGGCACAGATACGCAGTATTTT; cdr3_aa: CSASWHRGTDTQYF
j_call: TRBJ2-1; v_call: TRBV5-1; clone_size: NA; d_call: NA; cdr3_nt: TGCGCCAGCACCCTTTACAATGAGCAGTTCTTC; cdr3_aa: CASTLYNEQFF
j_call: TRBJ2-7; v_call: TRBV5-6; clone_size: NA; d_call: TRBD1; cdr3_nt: TGTGCCAGCAGTCTGCCAGGGGGCTCCTACGAGCAGTACTTC; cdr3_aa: CASSLPGGSYEQYF
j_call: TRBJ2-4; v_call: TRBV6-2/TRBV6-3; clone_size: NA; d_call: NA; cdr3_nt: TGTGCCAGCAGTTACTCGGGAGGACTGATAGCCAAAAACATTCAGTACTTC; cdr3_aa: CASSYSGGLIAKNIQYF
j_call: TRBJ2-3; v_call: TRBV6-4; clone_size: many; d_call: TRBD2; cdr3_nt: TGTGCCAGCAGTGAGTCTAGCGGGAGCCCAGATACGCAGTATTTT; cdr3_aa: CASSESSGSPDTQYF
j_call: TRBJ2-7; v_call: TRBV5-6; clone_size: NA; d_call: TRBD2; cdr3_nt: TGTGCCAGCAGCTTAGAAACTAGCGGGAGGTTCTACGAGCAGTACTTC; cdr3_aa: CASSLETSGRFYEQYF
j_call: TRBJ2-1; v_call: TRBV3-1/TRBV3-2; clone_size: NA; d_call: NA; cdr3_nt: TGTGCCAGCAGCCAAGAACGGCGGTCTAGCTGGATCTTC; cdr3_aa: CASSQERRSSWIF
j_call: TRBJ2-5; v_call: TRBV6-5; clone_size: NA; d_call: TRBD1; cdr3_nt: TGTGCCAGCAGTTACACGACAGGGCTCGGGGAGACCCAGTACTTC; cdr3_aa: CASSYTTGLGETQYF
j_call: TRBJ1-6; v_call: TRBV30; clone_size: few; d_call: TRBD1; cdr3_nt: TGTGCCTGGAGTAACGACAGGGCGGGCGGTTCACCCCTCCACTTT; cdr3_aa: CAWSNDRAGGSPLHF
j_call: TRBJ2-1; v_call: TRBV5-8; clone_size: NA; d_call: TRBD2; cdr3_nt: TGTGCCAGCAGCTTGGGGGGGCTAGCGGGAGGGCCGAATGAGCAGTTCTTC; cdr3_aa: CASSLGGLAGGPNEQFF
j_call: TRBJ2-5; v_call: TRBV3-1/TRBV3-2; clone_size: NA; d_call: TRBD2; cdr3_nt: TGTGCCAGCAGCCCCGGGGGAATAGCGGGAGGCAAGGGGGAGACCCAGTACTTC; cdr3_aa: CASSPGGIAGGKGETQYF
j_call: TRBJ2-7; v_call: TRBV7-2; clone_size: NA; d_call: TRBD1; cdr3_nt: TGTGCCAGCAGCCCAGACAGGGGCCCTTCCTACGAGCAGTACTTC; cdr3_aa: CASSPDRGPSYEQYF
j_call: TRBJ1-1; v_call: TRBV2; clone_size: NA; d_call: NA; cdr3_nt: TGTGCCAGCAGTGACAGGGGAATGGACACTGAAGCTTTCTTT; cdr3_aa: CASSDRGMDTEAFF
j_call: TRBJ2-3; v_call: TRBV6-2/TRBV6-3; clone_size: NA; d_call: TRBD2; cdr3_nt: TGTGCCAGCAGTTATAGAGGGACTAGCGGGACGAACGGCACAGATACGCAGTATTTT; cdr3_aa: CASSYRGTSGTNGTDTQYF
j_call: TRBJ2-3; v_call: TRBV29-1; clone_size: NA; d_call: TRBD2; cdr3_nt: TGCAGCGTTGAGGGTTCACAGGGGACCGGGACTAGCGGGATGGATACGCAGTATTTT; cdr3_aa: CSVEGSQGTGTSGMDTQYF
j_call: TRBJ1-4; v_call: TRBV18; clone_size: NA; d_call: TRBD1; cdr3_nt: TGTGCCAGCTCCCAAGGACAGGGCGAAAAACTGTTTTTT; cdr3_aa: CASSQGQGEKLFF
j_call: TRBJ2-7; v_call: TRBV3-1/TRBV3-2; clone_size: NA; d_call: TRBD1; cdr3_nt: TGTGCCAGCAGCAATTTAGGGACAGGGCGCTCCTACGAGCAGTACTTC; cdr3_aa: CASSNLGTGRSYEQYF
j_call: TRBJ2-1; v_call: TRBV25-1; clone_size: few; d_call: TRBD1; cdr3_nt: TGTGCCAGCGCCGGGACAGGGGTGAATGAGCAGTTCTTC; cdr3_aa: CASAGTGVNEQFF
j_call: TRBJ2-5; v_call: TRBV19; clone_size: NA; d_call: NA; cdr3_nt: TGTGCCAGTAGTATCAAGGGGTTGGCGACCCAGTACTTC; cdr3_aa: CASSIKGLATQYF
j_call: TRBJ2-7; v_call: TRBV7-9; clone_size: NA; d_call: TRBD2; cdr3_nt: TGTGCCAGCAGGACCGGGACTAGCTACGAGCAGTACTTC; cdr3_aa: CASRTGTSYEQYF